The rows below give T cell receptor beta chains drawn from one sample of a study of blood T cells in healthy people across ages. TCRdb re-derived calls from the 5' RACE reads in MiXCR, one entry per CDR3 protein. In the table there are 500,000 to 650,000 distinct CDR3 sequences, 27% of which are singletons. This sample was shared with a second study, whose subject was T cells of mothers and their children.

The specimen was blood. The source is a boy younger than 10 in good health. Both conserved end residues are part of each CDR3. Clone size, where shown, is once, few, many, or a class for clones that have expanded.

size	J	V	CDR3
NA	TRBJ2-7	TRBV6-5	CASSYSTGKVGASEFF
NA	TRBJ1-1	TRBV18	CASSPAPNTEASF
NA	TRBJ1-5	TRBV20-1	CSAKQGAFNQPQHF
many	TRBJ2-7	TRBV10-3	CAISDTQRGAYEQYF
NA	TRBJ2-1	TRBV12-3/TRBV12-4	CASSSRTSGTEQFF
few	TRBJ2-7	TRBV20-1	CSALGVVEAPYEQYF
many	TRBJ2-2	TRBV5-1	CASEWGPTGELFF
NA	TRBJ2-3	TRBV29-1	CSVAPGGQYF
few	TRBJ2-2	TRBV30	CAWSGLADNTGELFF
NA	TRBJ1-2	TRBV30	CAWRALGVTYGYTF
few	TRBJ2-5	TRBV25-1	CASSTLGSATDETQYF
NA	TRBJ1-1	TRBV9	CASSADTGTNTEAFF
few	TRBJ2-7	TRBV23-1	CASSQLGSDRGIYEQYF
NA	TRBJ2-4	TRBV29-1	CSYLTRHVQYF
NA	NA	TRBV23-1	CASSHRTGPETQYF
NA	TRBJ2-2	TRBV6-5	CASSSVGGGELFF
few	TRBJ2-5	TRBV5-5	CASSFEGPRLAQYF
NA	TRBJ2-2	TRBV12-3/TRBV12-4	CASSSYTQRGDTGELFF
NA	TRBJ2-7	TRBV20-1	CSARKSGEQYF
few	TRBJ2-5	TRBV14	CASSQDLRQETQYF
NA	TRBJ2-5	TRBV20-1	CSARPGTGTRVGETQYF
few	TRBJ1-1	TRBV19	CASKVRRTQDTEAFF
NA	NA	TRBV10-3	CAISDGTGGYEQYF
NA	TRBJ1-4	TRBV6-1	CASIPEGAREKLFF
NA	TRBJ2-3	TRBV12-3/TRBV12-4	CASSFSGAFTDTQYF
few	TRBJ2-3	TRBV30	CAWSVPGGREYF
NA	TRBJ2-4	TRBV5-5	CASSYHTGLAGYDKNIQYF
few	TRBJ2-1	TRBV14	CASSHRASGHNEQFF
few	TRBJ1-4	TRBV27	CASSLSSGASEKLFF
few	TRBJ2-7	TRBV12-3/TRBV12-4	CASSFGQGTSYEQYF
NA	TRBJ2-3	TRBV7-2	CASSLMLVDTRYF